Shown below are 5 T cell receptor beta chains from a single sample sequenced in a study of human T cells and chemical hapten exposure. Using its own MiXCR run on the RACE reads, TCRdb lists one record per CDR3 protein. The sample yields about 190,000 distinct CDR3 sequences, 20% to 25% seen once. Time point reported: patch test 3, about 24 weeks after DPC sensitization. Treatment: therapeutic diphenylcyclopropenone sensitization with weekly scalp DPC. The sequenced sample was whole blood, obtained in connection with sensitization to the hapten diphenylcyclopropenone (DPC). These receptors all stem from a woman in her thirties or forties with alopecia areata. Some clones in this sample may be carry-over from other donors' samples.

The V gene is TRBV6-6, the J gene TRBJ1-1, with D possibly TRBD1 on 5 matching bases. The germline V and J ends were trimmed by 1 base and 6 bases, with 12 bases remaining between them. The CDR3 covers 14 residues. CDR1 MNHNY and CDR2 SVGAGI come from the germline V gene (reference sequence). CDR3 residues: CASSYLSRGAEAFF. The CDR3 nucleotides are TGTGCCAGCAGTTACTTAAGTCGGGGGGCTGAAGCTTTCTTT.

V is TRBV6-5 and J is TRBJ2-7; D gene uncertain. This CDR3 comprises 15 residues. The germline CDR1 and CDR2 sequences are MNHEY and SVGAGI. The ends were cut back, 2 bases at V and 2 bases at J, with 13 bases in the middle. The CDR3 sequence: CASSYMGRSPYEQYF. The CDR3 nucleotides read TGTGCCAGCAGTTACATGGGCCGATCTCCCTACGAGCAGTACTTC.

The V and J genes are TRBV7-6 and TRBJ2-1, with D maybe TRBD2 (6 bases). The CDR3 length is 16 residues. From germline, CDR1 is SGHVS and CDR2 FNYEAQ. Deletions cut 3 bases from V and 3 bases from J, with 15 bases between. CDR3 region: CASSFGGSGHYNEQFF. The CDR3 nucleotides read TGTGCCAGCAGCTTCGGCGGTAGCGGCCACTACAATGAGCAGTTCTTC. Combining the CDR3 with reference TRBV7-6 and TRBJ2-1 gives the whole variable domain GAGVSQSPRYKVTKRGQDVALRCDPISGHVSLYWYRQALGQGPEFLTYFNYEAQQDKSGLPNDRFSAERPEGSISTLTIQRTEQRDSAMYRCASSFGGSGHYNEQFFGPGTRLTVL.

This clonotype is a singleton in its sample. The chain employs TRBV7-8 and TRBJ1-5, with 8 bases identical to TRBD1. CDR3 length equals 15 residues. V trimming: 5 bases; J trimming: 3 bases; junction bases outside the gene matches: 6. From germline, CDR1 is SGHVS and CDR2 FQNEAQ. The CDR3 protein is CASSARDRLNQPQHF. The CDR3 DNA sequence: TGTGCCAGCAGCGCCCGGGACAGGCTCAATCAGCCCCAGCATTTT.

The V gene is TRBV7-2, the J gene TRBJ1-2; TRBD1 might be the D (6 bases). Trimming cost V 5 bases and J 5 bases, with 15 bases left between them. Germline loops: CDR1 SGHTA, CDR2 FQGNSA. CDR3 length equals 14 residues. The chain's CDR3 is CASSPQGAGYGYTF. The CDR3 coding sequence is TGTGCCAGCAGCCCACAGGGTGCTGGATATGGCTACACCTTC. Variable domain in full (rest from reference TRBV7-2 and TRBJ1-2): GAGVSQSPSNKVTEKGKDVELRCDPISGHTALYWYRQSLGQGLEFLIYFQGNSAPDKSGLPSDRFSAERTGGSVSTLTIQRTQQEDSAVYLCASSPQGAGYGYTFGSGTRLTVV.